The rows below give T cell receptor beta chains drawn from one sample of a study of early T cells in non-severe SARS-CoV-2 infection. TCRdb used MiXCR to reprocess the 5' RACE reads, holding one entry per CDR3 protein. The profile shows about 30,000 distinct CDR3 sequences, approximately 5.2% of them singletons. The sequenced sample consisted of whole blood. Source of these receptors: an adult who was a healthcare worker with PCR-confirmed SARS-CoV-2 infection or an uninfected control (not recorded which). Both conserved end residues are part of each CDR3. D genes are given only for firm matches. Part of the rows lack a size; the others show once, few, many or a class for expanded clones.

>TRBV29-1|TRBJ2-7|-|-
TGCAGCGTTGCCCCTTCTTTATTTTCAGACTACGAGCAGTACTTC
CSVAPSLFSDYEQYF
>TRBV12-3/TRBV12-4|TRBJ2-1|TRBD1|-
TGTGCCAGCAGTATGACAGGGGGCTCCTACAATGAGCAGTTCTTC
CASSMTGGSYNEQFF
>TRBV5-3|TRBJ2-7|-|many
TGTGCCAGAAGCCCTTGGTCAGGGCGAGTGTACGAGCAGTACTTC
CARSPWSGRVYEQYF
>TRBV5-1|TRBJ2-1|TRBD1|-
TGCGCCAGCAGGACAGGGTACAATGAGCAGTTCTTC
CASRTGYNEQFF
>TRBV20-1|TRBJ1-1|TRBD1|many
TGCAGTGCTATAAACCCCCGGACAGGGAAAGCTTTCTTT
CSAINPRTGKAFF
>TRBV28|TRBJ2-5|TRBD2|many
TGTGCCAGCAGTTCGAGTTTCGTGACTAGCGGGGTGCAAGAGACCCAGTACTTC
CASSSSFVTSGVQETQYF
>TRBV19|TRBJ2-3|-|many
TGTGCCAGTAGTATTCTTGGTAATACGCAGTATTTT
CASSILGNTQYF
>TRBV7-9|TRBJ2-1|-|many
TGTGCCAGCAGCCTGAACTCCAGGGGCCGCTCCTACAATGAGCAGTTCTTC
CASSLNSRGRSYNEQFF
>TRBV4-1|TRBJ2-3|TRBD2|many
TGCGCCAGCCGTAGACTAGCGGGGGGAACTGCCACAGATACGCAGTATTTT
CASRRLAGGTATDTQYF
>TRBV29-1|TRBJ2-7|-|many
TGCAGCGCCTCGACAGCGTGGTCCTACGAGCAGTACTTC
CSASTAWSYEQYF
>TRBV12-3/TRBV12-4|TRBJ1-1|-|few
TGTGCCAGCAGTTTCGTCGCGAACACTGAAGCTTTCTTT
CASSFVANTEAFF
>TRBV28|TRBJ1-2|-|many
TGTGCCAGCACCAGACAGTCGGCAGGGGACTATGGCTACACCTTC
CASTRQSAGDYGYTF